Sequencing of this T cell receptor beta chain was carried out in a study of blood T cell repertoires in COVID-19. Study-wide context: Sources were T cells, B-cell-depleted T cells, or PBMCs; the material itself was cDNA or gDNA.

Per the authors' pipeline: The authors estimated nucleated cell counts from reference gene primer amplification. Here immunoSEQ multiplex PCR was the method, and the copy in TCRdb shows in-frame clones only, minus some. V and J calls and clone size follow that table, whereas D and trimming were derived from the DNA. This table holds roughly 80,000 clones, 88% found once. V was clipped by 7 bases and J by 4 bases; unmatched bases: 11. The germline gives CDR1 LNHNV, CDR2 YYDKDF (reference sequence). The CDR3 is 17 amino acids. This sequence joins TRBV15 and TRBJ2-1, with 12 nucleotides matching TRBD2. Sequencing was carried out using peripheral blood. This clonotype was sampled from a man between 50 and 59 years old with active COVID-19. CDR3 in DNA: TGTGCCACCAAGCGGGGGATTACTAGCGGGGGGTACAATGAGCAGTTCTTC. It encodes CATKRGITSGGYNEQFF.